These 20 T cell receptor beta chains originate from one sample sequenced in a study of OX40 agonist ivuxolimab in advanced cancers. Sequencing was performed with immunoSEQ multiplex PCR; in TCRdb, only in-frame clones are kept and a portion is missing. The repertoire has more than 50,000 clones, about four fifths of them found once; the top ten carry approximately 1.5%. The sequencing used CD4+ or CD8+ T cells sorted from blood, collected in a trial of the OX40 agonist ivuxolimab. These receptors were collected from an adult with an advanced solid tumor such as melanoma, head and neck, liver or kidney cancer.

The chain has TRBV6-6 and TRBJ2-2, with 9 bases that match TRBD1. Germline-derived CDR1 and CDR2 are MNHNY and SVGAGI (reference sequence). The CDR3 is made up of 14 amino acids. Losses at the gene ends were 8 bases for V and 3 bases for J; bases not matched to a gene: 4. In nucleotides, the CDR3 is TGTGCCAGCGGGGGACAGGGTTACACCGGGGAGCTGTTTTTT. It specifies CASGGQGYTGELFF.

J is TRBJ2-5 and V is TRBV2; 7 positions match TRBD2. CDR3 length equals 13 residues. Germline loops: CDR1 SNHLY, CDR2 FYNNEI. V was clipped by 5 bases and J by 2 bases; unmatched bases: 2. The CDR3 loop reads CASSSSGQETQYF. The CDR3 DNA sequence: TGTGCCAGCAGTAGTAGCGGGCAAGAGACCCAGTACTTC.

This clone appeared a few times. J is TRBJ1-1 and V is TRBV30, with TRBD1 matching over 9 bases. V was clipped by 4 bases and J by 4 bases; unmatched bases: 10. CDR1 is GTSNPN, CDR2 SVGIG, per germline (reference sequence). The CDR3 length is 15 residues. CDR3 sequence reads: CAWTPSTGGSTEAFF. The DNA of the CDR3 is TGTGCCTGGACCCCTTCGACAGGGGGGAGCACTGAAGCTTTCTTT. Together with reference TRBV30 and TRBJ1-1, the CDR3 gives the full variable domain: SQTIHQWPATLVQPVGSPLSLECTVEGTSNPNLYWYRQAAGRGLQLLFYSVGIGQISSEVPQNLSASRPQDRQFILSSKKLLLSDSGFYLCAWTPSTGGSTEAFFGQGTRLTVV.

The chain has TRBV7-9 and TRBJ2-1, with D maybe TRBD2 (6 bases). The V end was cut by 6 bases, the J end by 7 bases, with 19 bases between. Per germline, CDR1 SEHNR and CDR2 FQNEAQ (reference sequence). CDR3 length: 15 residues. CDR3 nucleotides: TGTGCCAGCAGTTCCCGACTAGTTACAGTGAATGAGCAGTTCTTC. Translating gives CASSSRLVTVNEQFF.

CDR3 loop: CASSPPQSGRANEQFF. For the CDR3, the DNA is TGTGCCAGCTCACCACCCCAAAGCGGGAGGGCGAATGAGCAGTTCTTC. J is TRBJ2-1 and V is TRBV18; 10 positions agree with TRBD2. CDR1 and CDR2 (germline): KGHSH, LQKENI. The ends lost 0 bases at V and 7 bases at J; junction bases unmatched: 6. This CDR3 has 16 amino acids. Full variable domain (outside the CDR3, taken from reference TRBV18 and TRBJ2-1): NAGVMQNPRHLVRRRGQEARLRCSPMKGHSHVYWYRQLPEEGLKFMVYLQKENIIDESGMPKERFSAEFPKEGPSILRIQQVVRGDSAAYFCASSPPQSGRANEQFFGPGTRLTVL.

The chain has TRBV7-2 and TRBJ1-6; 8 bases align to TRBD1. V gave up 5 bases and J gave up 10 bases; unmatched junction bases: 10. CDR3 length equals 15 residues. From germline, CDR1 is SGHTA and CDR2 FQGNSA. This chain's CDR3 is CASSTSTGAGSPLHF. CDR3 in DNA: TGTGCCAGCAGCACCTCGACAGGGGCGGGGTCACCCCTCCACTTT.

The gene calls are TRBV13 and TRBJ1-2; the D gene is possibly TRBD1 (5 bases). V was trimmed by 5 bases and J by 3 bases, leaving 13 bases between them. The V gene's germline CDR1 is PRHDT and CDR2 FYEKMQ (reference sequence). The CDR3 runs 14 residues. CDR3: CASSLQGGDYGYTF. The CDR3 DNA reads as TGTGCCAGCAGCCTCCAGGGTGGAGACTATGGCTACACCTTC.

This clone was observed a few times. CDR3 residues: CASSYSGGRHNEQFF. The CDR3 DNA reads as TGTGCCAGCAGTTACTCTGGGGGGCGCCACAATGAGCAGTTCTTC. The J gene is TRBJ2-1, the V gene TRBV6-5, with D possibly being TRBD1 or TRBD2 (6 bases each). Germline-derived CDR1 and CDR2 are MNHEY and SVGAGI. CDR3 length: 15 amino acids. V shed 0 bases and J shed 5 bases, with 11 bases lying between them.

The V call is TRBV19, the J call TRBJ1-2; TRBD1 might be the D (5 bases). V shed 5 bases and J shed 3 bases, with 16 bases lying between them. Germline V CDR1 and CDR2: LNHDA, SQIVND (reference sequence). The CDR3 sequence is 15 residues long. The CDR3 DNA reads TGTGCCAGTAGTTTCGACATGGGGCAGGACTATGGCTACACCTTC. Protein sequence: CASSFDMGQDYGYTF. The variable domain in full, with the rest retrieved from reference TRBV19 and TRBJ1-2, is DGGITQSPKYLFRKEGQNVTLSCEQNLNHDAMYWYRQDPGQGLRLIYYSQIVNDFQKGDIAEGYSVSREKKESFPLTVTSAQKNPTAFYLCASSFDMGQDYGYTFGSGTRLTVV.

The chain uses TRBV5-1 and TRBJ2-7; tentatively, D is TRBD2 (6 bases). V was shortened by 1 base and J by 7 bases, with 18 bases between the two germline ends. The CDR3 sequence is 15 residues long. Germline V CDR1 and CDR2: SGHRS, YFSETQ. CDR3 coding DNA: TGCGCCAGCAGCTTGCAAATAGGAGGGGACCGGGAGCAGTACTTC. Protein sequence: CASSLQIGGDREQYF.

For the CDR3, the DNA is TGTGCCAGCAGGGAATTCCGGCCTCCCTACGAGCAGTACTTC. Protein: CASREFRPPYEQYF. The chain recombines TRBV6-1 with TRBJ2-7; no definite D call. V gave up 6 bases and J gave up 2 bases, with 14 bases separating them. CDR3 size: 14 residues. Germline CDR1 is MNHNS and CDR2 is SASEGT.

V usage is TRBV5-3 and J usage is TRBJ1-1, with no clear D. TRBV5-3 is given ORF status, its function remaining uncertain. The CDR3 runs 14 residues. Trimming removed 0 bases from V and 1 base from J, with 7 bases in between. The CDR3 bases are TGTGCCAGAAGCTTGGGACGTAGGAACACTGAAGCTTTCTTT. This codes for CARSLGRRNTEAFF.

This chain joins TRBV11-3 and TRBJ2-7; D not certain. Trimming removed 0 bases from V and 2 bases from J, with 8 bases in between. In germline, CDR1 is SGHNT, CDR2 YENEEA. The CDR3 length is 14 residues. The CDR3 loop reads CASSLEGSAYEQYF. In DNA, the CDR3 is TGTGCCAGCAGCTTAGAGGGCAGTGCCTACGAGCAGTACTTC. Complete variable domain (other parts from reference TRBV11-3 and TRBJ2-7): EAGVVQSPRYKIIEKKQPVAFWCNPISGHNTLYWYLQNLGQGPELLIRYENEEAVDDSQLPKDRFSAERLKGVDSTLKIQPAELGDSAVYLCASSLEGSAYEQYFGPGTRLTVT.

The J gene is TRBJ2-3, the V gene TRBV5-1; D possibly corresponds to TRBD2 (6 bases). In germline, CDR1 is SGHRS, CDR2 YFSETQ. Deletions cut 4 bases from V and 3 bases from J, with 15 bases between. The CDR3 covers 15 residues. The CDR3 region is CASSTEGGLTDTQYF. The CDR3 DNA is TGCGCCAGCAGCACGGAGGGCGGTTTGACAGATACGCAGTATTTT. Together with reference TRBV5-1 and TRBJ2-3, the CDR3 gives the full variable domain: KAGVTQTPRYLIKTRGQQVTLSCSPISGHRSVSWYQQTPGQGLQFLFEYFSETQRNKGNFPGRFSGRQFSNSRSEMNVSTLELGDSALYLCASSTEGGLTDTQYFGPGTRLTVL.

This clone was observed a single time. This chain links TRBV5-8 with TRBJ2-5, with 7 bases lining up with TRBD1. This CDR3 comprises 15 residues. The V segment lost 6 bases and the J segment 2 bases; nucleotides outside the gene matches: 10. In germline, CDR1 is SGHTS, CDR2 YDEGEE. The CDR3 DNA sequence: TGTGCCAGCAACCAGGACAGACAGGGACAAGAGACCCAGTACTTC. It is translated as CASNQDRQGQETQYF.

The gene calls are TRBV5-1 and TRBJ1-6; TRBD1 aligns across 8 bases. Germline V gives CDR1 SGHRS, CDR2 YFSETQ. There are 18 residues in the CDR3. Trimming took 3 bases from V and 0 from J; bases not matched to a gene: 8. As DNA, the CDR3 is TGCGCCAGCAGCTCCAGGGGGCTGCGGAGCTCCTATAATTCACCCCTCCACTTT. This codes for CASSSRGLRSSYNSPLHF. Full variable domain (remainder filled in from reference TRBV5-1 and TRBJ1-6): KAGVTQTPRYLIKTRGQQVTLSCSPISGHRSVSWYQQTPGQGLQFLFEYFSETQRNKGNFPGRFSGRQFSNSRSEMNVSTLELGDSALYLCASSSRGLRSSYNSPLHFGNGTRLTVT.

The chain uses TRBV5-6 and TRBJ2-2; 7 bases are shared with TRBD1. J gave up 5 bases and V 0 bases, and 4 bases lay outside the gene matches. The CDR3 totals 15 residues. CDR1 is SGHDT and CDR2 is YYEEEE in the germline V gene. CDR3 region: CASSLGQGFTGELFF. In DNA form, the CDR3 reads TGTGCCAGCAGCTTGGGACAGGGTTTTACCGGGGAGCTGTTTTTT.

The chain has TRBV4-3 and TRBJ2-5, with D uncertain. The J call may be wrong; the DNA end is better matched by TRBJ2-7. The germline V gene has CDR1 LGHNA and CDR2 YSLEER. The CDR3 is 14 residues long. CDR3 in DNA: TGCGCCAGCAGCCAAAGCTCCAGAACCTACGAGCAGTACTTC. Amino acid sequence: CASSQSSRTYEQYF.

The gene calls are TRBV11-1 and TRBJ1-6; TRBD1 might be the D (6 bases). V lost 1 base, J lost 9 bases, and 7 bases lay in between. Per the germline V gene, CDR1 is SGHAT and CDR2 is FQDESV (reference sequence). This CDR3 is 13 amino acids long. This CDR3 is CASSLEGGSPLHF. The DNA for the CDR3 is TGTGCCAGCAGCTTAGAGGGGGGTTCACCCCTCCACTTT.

This clone has just a few counts. This rearrangement joins TRBV5-4 to TRBJ1-1, with a tentative D call TRBD1 (5 bases). The CDR3 extends over 13 amino acids. CDR1 SGHNT and CDR2 YYREEE come from the germline V gene (reference sequence). V lost 6 bases to trimming and J lost 1 base, with 10 bases between them. As DNA, the CDR3 is TGTGCCAGCAACCCGGGACGGAACACTGAAGCTTTCTTT. Translated: CASNPGRNTEAFF.